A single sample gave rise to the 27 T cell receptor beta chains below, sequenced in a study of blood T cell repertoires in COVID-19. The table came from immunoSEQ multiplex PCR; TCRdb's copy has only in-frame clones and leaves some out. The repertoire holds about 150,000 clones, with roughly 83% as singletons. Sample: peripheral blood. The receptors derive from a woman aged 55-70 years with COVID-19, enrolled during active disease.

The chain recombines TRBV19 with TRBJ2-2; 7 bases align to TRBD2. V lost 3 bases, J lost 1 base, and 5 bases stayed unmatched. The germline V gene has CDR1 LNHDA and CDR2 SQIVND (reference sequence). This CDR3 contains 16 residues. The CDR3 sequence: CASSIMTSRNTGELFF. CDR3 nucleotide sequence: TGTGCCAGTAGTATTATGACTAGCCGGAACACCGGGGAGCTGTTTTTT.

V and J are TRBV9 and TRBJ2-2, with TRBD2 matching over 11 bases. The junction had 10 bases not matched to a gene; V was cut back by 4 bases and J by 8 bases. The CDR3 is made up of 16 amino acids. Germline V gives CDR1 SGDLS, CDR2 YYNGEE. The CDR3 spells CASSPRLAGLKGELFF. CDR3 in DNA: TGTGCCAGCAGCCCTAGACTAGCGGGGTTAAAGGGGGAGCTGTTTTTT.

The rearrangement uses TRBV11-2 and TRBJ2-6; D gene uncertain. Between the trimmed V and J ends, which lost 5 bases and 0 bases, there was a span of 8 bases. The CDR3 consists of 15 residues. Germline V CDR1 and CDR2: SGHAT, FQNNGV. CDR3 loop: CASSPTNSGANVLTF. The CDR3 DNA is TGTGCCAGCAGCCCGACAAACTCTGGGGCCAACGTCCTGACTTTC.

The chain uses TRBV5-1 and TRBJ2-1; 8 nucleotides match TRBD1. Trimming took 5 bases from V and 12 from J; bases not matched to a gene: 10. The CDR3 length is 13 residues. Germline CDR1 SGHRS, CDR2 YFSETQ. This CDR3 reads CASRPQGALGQFF. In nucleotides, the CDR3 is TGCGCCAGCAGGCCCCAGGGGGCCCTGGGGCAGTTCTTC.

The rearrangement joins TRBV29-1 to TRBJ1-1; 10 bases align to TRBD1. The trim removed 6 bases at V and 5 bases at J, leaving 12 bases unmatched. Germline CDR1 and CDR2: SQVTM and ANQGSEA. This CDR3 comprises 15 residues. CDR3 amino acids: CSVDRQGALETEAFF. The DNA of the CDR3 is TGCAGCGTCGACCGACAGGGGGCCTTGGAAACTGAAGCTTTCTTT.

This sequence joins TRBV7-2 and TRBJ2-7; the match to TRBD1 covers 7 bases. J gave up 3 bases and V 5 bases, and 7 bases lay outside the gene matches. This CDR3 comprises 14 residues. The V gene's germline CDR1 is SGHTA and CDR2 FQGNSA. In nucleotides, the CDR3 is TGTGCCAGCAGCCCACAGGGACAGAGCTACGAGCAGTACGTC. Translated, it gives CASSPQGQSYEQYV.

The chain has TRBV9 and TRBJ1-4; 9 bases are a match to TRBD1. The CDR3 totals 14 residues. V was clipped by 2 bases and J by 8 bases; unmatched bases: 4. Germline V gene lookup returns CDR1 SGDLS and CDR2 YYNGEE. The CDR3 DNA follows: TGTGCCAGCAGCGTCGGGACAGGGCACGAAAAACTGTTTTTT. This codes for CASSVGTGHEKLFF.

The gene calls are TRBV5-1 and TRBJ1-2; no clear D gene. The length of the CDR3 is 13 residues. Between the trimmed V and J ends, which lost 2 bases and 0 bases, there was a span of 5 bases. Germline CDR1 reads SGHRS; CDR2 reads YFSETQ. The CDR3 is CASSFSTNYGYTF. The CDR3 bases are TGCGCCAGCAGCTTTTCAACTAACTATGGCTACACCTTC.

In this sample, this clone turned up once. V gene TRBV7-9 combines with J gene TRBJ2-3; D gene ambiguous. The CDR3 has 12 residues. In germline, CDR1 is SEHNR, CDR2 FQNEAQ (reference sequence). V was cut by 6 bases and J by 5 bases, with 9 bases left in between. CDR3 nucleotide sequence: TGTGCCAGCAGTGCGCATGGAGATACGCAGTATTTT. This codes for CASSAHGDTQYF. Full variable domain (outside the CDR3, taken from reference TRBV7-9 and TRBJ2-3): DTGVSQNPRHKITKRGQNVTFRCDPISEHNRLYWYRQTLGQGPEFLTYFQNEAQLEKSRLLSDRFSAERPKGSFSTLEIQRTEQGDSAMYLCASSAHGDTQYFGPGTRLTVL.

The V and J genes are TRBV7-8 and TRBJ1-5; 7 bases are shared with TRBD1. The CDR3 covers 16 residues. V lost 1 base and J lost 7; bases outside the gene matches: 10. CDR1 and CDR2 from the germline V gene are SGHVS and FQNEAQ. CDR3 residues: CASSLESRGVWQPQHF. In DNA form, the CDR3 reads TGTGCCAGCAGCTTAGAAAGCAGGGGGGTATGGCAGCCCCAGCATTTT.

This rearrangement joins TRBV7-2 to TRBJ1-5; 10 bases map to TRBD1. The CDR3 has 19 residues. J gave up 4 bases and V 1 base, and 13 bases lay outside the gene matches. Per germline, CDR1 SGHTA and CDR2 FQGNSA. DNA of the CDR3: TGTGCCAGCAGCTTAGTAGAGTCTGACAGGGGGCGGGTGAATCAGCCCCAGCATTTT. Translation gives CASSLVESDRGRVNQPQHF.

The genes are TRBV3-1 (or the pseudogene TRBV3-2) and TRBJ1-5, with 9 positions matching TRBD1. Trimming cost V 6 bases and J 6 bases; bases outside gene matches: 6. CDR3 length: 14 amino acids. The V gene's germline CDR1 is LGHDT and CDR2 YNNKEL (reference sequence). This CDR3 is CASSGGTGFQPQHF. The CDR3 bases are TGTGCCAGCAGTGGCGGGACAGGGTTTCAGCCCCAGCATTTT.

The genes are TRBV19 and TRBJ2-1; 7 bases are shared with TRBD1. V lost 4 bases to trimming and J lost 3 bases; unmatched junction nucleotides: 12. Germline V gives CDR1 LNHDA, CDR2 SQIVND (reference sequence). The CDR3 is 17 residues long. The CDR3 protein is CASSTPQGNPNYNEQFF. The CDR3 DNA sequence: TGTGCCAGTAGTACACCACAGGGGAACCCAAACTACAATGAGCAGTTCTTC.

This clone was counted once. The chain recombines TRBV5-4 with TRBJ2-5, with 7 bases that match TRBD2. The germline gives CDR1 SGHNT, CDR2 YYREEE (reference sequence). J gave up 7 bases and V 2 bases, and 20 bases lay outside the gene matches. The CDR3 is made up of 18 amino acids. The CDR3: CASSLGVGDYIRVGTQYF. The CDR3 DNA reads TGTGCCAGCAGCTTAGGAGTTGGGGACTACATAAGAGTAGGGACCCAGTACTTC.

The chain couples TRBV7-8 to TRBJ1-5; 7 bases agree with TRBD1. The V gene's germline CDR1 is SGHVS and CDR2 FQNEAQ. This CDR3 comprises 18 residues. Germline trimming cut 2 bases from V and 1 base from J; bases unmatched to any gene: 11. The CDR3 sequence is CASSLRGTAEVSNQPQHF. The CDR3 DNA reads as TGTGCCAGCAGCTTACGCGGGACAGCCGAAGTGAGCAATCAGCCCCAGCATTTT.

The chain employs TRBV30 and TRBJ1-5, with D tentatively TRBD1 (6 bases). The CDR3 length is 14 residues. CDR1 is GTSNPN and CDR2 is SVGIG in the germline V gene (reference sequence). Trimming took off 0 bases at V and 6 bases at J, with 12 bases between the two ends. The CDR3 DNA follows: TGTGCCTGGAGTGTTGGGCAGGGGCGTCAGCCCCAGCATTTT. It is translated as CAWSVGQGRQPQHF.

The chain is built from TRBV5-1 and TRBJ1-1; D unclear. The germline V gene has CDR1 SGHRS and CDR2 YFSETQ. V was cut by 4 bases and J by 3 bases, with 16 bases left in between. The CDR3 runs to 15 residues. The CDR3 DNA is TGCGCCAGCAGCCTCGCCGGGCCGAGGGACACTGAAGCTTTCTTT. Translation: CASSLAGPRDTEAFF. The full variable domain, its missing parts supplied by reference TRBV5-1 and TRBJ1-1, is KAGVTQTPRYLIKTRGQQVTLSCSPISGHRSVSWYQQTPGQGLQFLFEYFSETQRNKGNFPGRFSGRQFSNSRSEMNVSTLELGDSALYLCASSLAGPRDTEAFFGQGTRLTVV.

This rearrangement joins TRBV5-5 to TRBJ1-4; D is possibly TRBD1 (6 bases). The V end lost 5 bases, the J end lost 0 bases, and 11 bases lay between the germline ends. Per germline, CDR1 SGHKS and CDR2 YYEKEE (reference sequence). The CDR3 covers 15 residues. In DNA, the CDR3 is TGTGCCAGCAGTACAGGGCTAGCAACTAATGAAAAACTGTTTTTT. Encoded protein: CASSTGLATNEKLFF.

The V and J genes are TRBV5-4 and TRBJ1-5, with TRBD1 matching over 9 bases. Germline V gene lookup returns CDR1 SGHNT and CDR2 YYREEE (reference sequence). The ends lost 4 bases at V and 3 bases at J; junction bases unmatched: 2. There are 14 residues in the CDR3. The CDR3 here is CASSRTGDNQPQHF. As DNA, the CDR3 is TGTGCCAGCAGCAGGACAGGGGACAATCAGCCCCAGCATTTT.

This CDR3 reads CASSQEAVTDTEAFF. The CDR3 DNA follows: TGCGCCAGCAGCCAAGAAGCGGTTACCGACACTGAAGCTTTCTTT. The genes are TRBV4-1 and TRBJ1-1, with D hard to call. This CDR3 has 15 amino acids. Per the germline V gene, CDR1 is MGHRA and CDR2 is YSYEKL. Trimming cost V 0 bases and J 3 bases, with 11 bases left between them.

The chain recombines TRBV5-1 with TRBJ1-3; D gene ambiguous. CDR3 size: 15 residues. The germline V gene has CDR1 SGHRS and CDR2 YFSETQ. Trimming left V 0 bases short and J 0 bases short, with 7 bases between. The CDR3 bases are TGCGCCAGCAGCTTGGCCGGGATCTCTGGAAACACCATATATTTT. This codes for CASSLAGISGNTIYF.

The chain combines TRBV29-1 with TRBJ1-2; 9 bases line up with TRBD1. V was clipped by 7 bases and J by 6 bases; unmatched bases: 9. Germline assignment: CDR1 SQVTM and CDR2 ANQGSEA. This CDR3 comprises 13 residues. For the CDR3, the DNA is TGCAGCGCGAGGGAGGGGACAGGGAATGGCTACACCTTC. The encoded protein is CSAREGTGNGYTF.

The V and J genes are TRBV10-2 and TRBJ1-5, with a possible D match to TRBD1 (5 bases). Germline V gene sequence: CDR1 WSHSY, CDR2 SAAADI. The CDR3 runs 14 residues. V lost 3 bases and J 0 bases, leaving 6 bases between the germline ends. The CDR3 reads CASSETGSNQPQHF. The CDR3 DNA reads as TGCGCCAGCAGTGAAACAGGTAGCAATCAGCCCCAGCATTTT.

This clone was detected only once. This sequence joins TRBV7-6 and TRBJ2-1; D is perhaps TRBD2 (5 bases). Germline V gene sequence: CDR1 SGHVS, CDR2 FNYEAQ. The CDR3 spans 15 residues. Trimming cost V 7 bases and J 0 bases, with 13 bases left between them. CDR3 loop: CASTRTGFSYNEQFF. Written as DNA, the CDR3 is TGTGCCAGCACCCGAACGGGGTTCTCCTACAATGAGCAGTTCTTC. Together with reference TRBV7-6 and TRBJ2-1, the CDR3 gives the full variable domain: GAGVSQSPRYKVTKRGQDVALRCDPISGHVSLYWYRQALGQGPEFLTYFNYEAQQDKSGLPNDRFSAERPEGSISTLTIQRTEQRDSAMYRCASTRTGFSYNEQFFGPGTRLTVL.

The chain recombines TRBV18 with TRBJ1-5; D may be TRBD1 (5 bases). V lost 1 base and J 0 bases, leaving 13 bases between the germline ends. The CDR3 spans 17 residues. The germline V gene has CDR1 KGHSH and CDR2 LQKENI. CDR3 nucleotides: TGTGCCAGCTCACCACGCGGAACGGGGGATAGCAATCAGCCCCAGCATTTT. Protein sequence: CASSPRGTGDSNQPQHF.

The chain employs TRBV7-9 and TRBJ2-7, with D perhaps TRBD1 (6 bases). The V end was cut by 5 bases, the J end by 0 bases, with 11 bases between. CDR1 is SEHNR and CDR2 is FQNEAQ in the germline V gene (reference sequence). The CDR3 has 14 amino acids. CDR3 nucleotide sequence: TGTGCCAGCAGCCCCGGGACACACTCCTACGAGCAGTACGTC. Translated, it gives CASSPGTHSYEQYV.

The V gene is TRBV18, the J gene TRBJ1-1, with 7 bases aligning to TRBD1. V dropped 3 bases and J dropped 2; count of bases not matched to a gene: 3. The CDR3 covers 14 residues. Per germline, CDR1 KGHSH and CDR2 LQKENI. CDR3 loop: CASSPYRGNTEAFF. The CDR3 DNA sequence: TGTGCCAGCTCACCGTACAGGGGTAACACTGAAGCTTTCTTT.